Listed here is a single T cell receptor beta chain. Antigen specificity is unknown. These data belong to a study of shared clonotypes between healthy human individuals. Measured with immunoSEQ multiplex PCR; TCRdb has only the in-frame clones, and not every one. The sample yields millions of clones, less than 95% seen once. Study-wide findings and caveats: Estimated richness values were generally larger in naive subsets than in memory subsets.

Cells designated naive CD8 were CD45RO-negative and were positively selected for CCR7, with terminally differentiated effector memory CD45RA+ cells excluded. CDR3 size: 15 residues. V lost 0 bases, J lost 5 bases, and 11 bases lay in between. The V gene's germline CDR1 is WNHNN and CDR2 SYGVQD (reference sequence). The chain joins TRBV10-1 to TRBJ2-4; maybe TRBD2 (5 bases). Sequenced input: naive CD8+ T cells sorted from blood. This receptor was taken from a man aged 18 to 30 in good health. The DNA of the CDR3 is TGCGCCAGCAGTGAGTCAGGAGAGGGAGAAAACATTCAGTACTTC. Its protein product is CASSESGEGENIQYF.